This T cell receptor beta chain derives from a study of CD8 T cells in Susac syndrome. Random hexamers served to reverse transcribe roughly 0.5 to 1 ug RNA. The CDR3 of TCR beta was amplified by immunoSEQ multiplex PCR across 54 Vbeta and 13 Jbeta. TCRdb ran MiXCR on the immunoSEQ multiplex PCR reads and lists one entry per CDR3 protein. Here the sample spans some 60,000 distinct CDR3 sequences, around nine tenths being singletons. The CDR3 sequence is 15 residues long. Germline-derived CDR1 and CDR2 are SGDLS and YYNGEE. V dropped 1 base and J dropped 0 bases, with 8 bases sitting between them. Sequencing targeted TCR beta in blood CD8+ and CD4+ T cells. This clonotype was observed a single time.

This chain uses TRBV9 with TRBJ1-3; D is undetermined. This sequence originates from a human donor in good health. The sequenced material came from CD8+ T cells from PBMCs. The CDR3 nucleotides are TGTGCCAGCAGCGTATCCGGCAGCTCTGGAAACACCATATATTTT. This translates into CASSVSGSSGNTIYF.